The clone carrying this T cell receptor beta chain occurred many times. Its antigen is not identified. This entry is derived from a study of T cells in Graves' hyperthyroidism and ophthalmopathy. RNA transcripts were the template for amplifying TCR beta CDR3 regions. First-round RT-PCR of the TCR CDR3 relied on the HTBI primer set. TCRdb passed the multiplex PCR reads through MiXCR, listing each CDR3 protein once. The sample has hundreds of thousands of distinct CDR3 sequences, about 15% seen once; the top ten hold 9.5% to 15%. The study's findings and limits: Most clonotypes that expanded in the thyroid above 0.001 also showed up in blood. From stable hyperthyroidism, ophthalmopathy was separated by a 13 V-J model.

On the basis of clinical symptoms, serum thyroxine and TRAb, thyroid ultrasound and orbital computed tomography, diagnoses were made. CDR1 SGHTA and CDR2 FQGTGA come from the germline V gene. V was pared by 4 bases and J by 7 bases, with 13 bases between. The CDR3 length is 13 residues. The sequencing sample was made of blood. This receptor was taken from a woman aged 45-59 years with Graves' ophthalmopathy. The gene calls are TRBV7-3 and TRBJ1-1, with D possibly TRBD1 on 5 matching bases. In DNA form, the CDR3 reads TGTGCCAGCAGCTCGAGTGGGGGAGTTGAAGCTTTCTTT. Protein product: CASSSSGGVEAFF.